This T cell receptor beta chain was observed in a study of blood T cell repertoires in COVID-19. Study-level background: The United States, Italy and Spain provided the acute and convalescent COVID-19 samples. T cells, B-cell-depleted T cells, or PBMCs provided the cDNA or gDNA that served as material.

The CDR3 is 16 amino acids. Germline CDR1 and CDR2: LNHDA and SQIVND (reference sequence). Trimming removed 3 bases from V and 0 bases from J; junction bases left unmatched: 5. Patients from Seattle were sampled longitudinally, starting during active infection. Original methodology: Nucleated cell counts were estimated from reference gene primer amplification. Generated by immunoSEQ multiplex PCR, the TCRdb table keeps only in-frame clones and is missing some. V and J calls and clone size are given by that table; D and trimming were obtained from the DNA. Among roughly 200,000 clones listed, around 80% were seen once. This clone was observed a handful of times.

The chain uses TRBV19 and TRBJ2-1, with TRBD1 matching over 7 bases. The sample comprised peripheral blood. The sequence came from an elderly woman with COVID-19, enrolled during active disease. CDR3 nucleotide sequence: TGTGCCAGTAGTATTGGACAGGCAAGCTCCTACAATGAGCAGTTCTTC. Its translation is CASSIGQASSYNEQFF.